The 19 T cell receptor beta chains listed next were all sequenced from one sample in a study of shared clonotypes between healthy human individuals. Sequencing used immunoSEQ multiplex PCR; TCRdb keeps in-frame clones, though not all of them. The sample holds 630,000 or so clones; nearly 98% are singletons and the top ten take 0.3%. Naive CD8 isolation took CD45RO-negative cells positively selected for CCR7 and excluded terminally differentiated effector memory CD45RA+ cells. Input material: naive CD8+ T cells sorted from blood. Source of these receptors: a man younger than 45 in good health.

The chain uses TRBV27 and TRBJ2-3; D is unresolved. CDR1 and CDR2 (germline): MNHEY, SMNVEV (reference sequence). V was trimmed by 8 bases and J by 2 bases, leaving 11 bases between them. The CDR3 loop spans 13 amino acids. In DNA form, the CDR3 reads TGTGCCAGCGGGATATACTCCACAGATACGCAGTATTTT. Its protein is CASGIYSTDTQYF.

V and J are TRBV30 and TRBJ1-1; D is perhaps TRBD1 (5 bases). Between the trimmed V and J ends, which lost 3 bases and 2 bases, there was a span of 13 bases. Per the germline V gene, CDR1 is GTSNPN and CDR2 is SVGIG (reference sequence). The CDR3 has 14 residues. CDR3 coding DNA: TGTGCCTGGAGGGGGGGAGTGGGTAACACTGAAGCTTTCTTT. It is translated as CAWRGGVGNTEAFF.

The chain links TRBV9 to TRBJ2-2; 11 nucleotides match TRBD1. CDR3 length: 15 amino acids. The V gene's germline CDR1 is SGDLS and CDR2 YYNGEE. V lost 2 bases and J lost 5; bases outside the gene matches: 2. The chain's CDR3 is CASSVGTGGTGELFF. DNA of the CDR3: TGTGCCAGCAGCGTCGGGACAGGGGGAACCGGGGAGCTGTTTTTT.

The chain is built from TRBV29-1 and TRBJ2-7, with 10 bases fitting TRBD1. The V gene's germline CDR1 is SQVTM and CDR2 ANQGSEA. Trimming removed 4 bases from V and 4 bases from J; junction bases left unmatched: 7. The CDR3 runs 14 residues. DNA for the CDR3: TGCAGCGTTGGATTCCCGGGACAGGGGTACGAGCAGTACTTC. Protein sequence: CSVGFPGQGYEQYF.

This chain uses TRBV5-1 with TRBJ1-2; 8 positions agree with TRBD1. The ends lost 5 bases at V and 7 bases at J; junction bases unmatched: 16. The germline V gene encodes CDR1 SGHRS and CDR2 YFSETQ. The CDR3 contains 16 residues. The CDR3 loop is CASSIGQGLIGGGYTF. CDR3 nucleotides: TGCGCCAGCAGTATTGGACAGGGCCTCATTGGTGGTGGCTACACCTTC.

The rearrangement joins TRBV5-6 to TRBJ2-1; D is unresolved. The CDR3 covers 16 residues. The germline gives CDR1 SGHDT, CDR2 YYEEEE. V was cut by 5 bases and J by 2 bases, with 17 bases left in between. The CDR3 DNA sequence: TGTGCCAGCAGAGCCTCGGGCTTTTCCCCCTACAATGAGCAGTTCTTC. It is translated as CASRASGFSPYNEQFF. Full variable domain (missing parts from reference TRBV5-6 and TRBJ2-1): DAGVTQSPTHLIKTRGQQVTLRCSPKSGHDTVSWYQQALGQGPQFIFQYYEEEERQRGNFPDRFSGHQFPNYSSELNVNALLLGDSALYLCASRASGFSPYNEQFFGPGTRLTVL.

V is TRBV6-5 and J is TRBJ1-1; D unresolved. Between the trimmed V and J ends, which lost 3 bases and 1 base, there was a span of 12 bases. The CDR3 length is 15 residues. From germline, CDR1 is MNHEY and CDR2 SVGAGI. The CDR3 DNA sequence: TGTGCCAGCAGTTATCACGGGGAAGGGAACACTGAAGCTTTCTTT. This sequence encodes CASSYHGEGNTEAFF.

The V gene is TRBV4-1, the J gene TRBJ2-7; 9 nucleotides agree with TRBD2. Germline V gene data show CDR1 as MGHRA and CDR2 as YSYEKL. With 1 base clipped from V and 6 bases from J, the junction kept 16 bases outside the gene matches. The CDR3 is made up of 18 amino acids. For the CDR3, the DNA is TGCGCCAGCAGCCAAGCAAGCCGTAGCGGGAGTTTTTTAAGCGAGCAGTACTTC. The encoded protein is CASSQASRSGSFLSEQYF.

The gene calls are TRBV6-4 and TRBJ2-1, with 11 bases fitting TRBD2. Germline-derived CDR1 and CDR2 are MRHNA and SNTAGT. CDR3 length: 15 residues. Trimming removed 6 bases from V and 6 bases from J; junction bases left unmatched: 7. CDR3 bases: TGTGCCAGCAGCGCCGGGACTAGCGGAGCCAATGAGCAGTTCTTC. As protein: CASSAGTSGANEQFF.

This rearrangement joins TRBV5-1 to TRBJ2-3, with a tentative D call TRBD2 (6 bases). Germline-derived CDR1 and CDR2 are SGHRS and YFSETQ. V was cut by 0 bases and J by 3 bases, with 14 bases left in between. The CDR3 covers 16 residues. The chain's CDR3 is CASSLVGGTQTDTQYF. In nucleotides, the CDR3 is TGCGCCAGCAGCTTGGTCGGCGGGACTCAGACAGATACGCAGTATTTT.

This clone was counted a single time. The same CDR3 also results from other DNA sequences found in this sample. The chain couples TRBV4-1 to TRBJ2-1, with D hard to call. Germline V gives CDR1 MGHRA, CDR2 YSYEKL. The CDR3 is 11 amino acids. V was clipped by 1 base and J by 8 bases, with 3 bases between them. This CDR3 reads CASSQGDEQFF. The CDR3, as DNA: TGCGCCAGCAGCCAAGGGGATGAGCAGTTCTTC.

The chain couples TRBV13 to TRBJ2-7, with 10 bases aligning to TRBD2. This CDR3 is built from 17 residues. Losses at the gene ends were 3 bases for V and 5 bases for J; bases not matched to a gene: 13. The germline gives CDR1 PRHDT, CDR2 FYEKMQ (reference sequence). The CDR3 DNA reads TGTGCCAGCAGCTTTTCTAGCGGGAGAACCGGGATCCACGAGCAGTACTTC. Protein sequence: CASSFSSGRTGIHEQYF.

The CDR3: CASSYEGDYEQYF. The CDR3 nucleotides are TGTGCCAGCAGTTACGAGGGAGATTACGAGCAGTACTTC. The V call is TRBV6-7, the J call TRBJ2-7, with a weak D call TRBD2 (5 bases). TRBV6-7 counts as an open reading frame of uncertain function. V shed 2 bases and J shed 4 bases, with 9 bases lying between them. The CDR3 contains 13 residues.

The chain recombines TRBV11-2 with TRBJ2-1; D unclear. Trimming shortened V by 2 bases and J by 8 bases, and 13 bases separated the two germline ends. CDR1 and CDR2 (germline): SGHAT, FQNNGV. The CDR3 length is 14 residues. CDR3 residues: CASSLFPNPDEQFF. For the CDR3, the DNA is TGTGCCAGCAGCTTATTTCCGAACCCTGATGAGCAGTTCTTC.

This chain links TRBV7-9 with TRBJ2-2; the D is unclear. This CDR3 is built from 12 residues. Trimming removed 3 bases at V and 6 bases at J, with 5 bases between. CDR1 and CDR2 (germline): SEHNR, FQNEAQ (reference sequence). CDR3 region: CASSFLAGELFF. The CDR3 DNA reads TGTGCCAGCAGCTTCCTCGCCGGGGAGCTGTTTTTT.

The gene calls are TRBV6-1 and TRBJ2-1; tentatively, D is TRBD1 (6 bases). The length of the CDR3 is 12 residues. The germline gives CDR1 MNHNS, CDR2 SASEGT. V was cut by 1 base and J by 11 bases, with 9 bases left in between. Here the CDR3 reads CASSEVGTKQFF. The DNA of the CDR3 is TGTGCCAGCAGTGAAGTTGGGACAAAGCAGTTCTTC.

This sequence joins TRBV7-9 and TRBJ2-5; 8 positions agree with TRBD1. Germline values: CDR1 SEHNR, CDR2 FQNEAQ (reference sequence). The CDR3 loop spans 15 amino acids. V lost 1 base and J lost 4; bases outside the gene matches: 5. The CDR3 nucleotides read TGTGCCAGCAGCTTAGACCAGGGGGCCAGAGAGACCCAGTACTTC. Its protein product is CASSLDQGARETQYF.

For the CDR3, the DNA is TGTGCCAGCAGCCCACAGGGGAGGAGAGTCTACACCTTC. This codes for CASSPQGRRVYTF. The J gene is TRBJ1-2, the V gene TRBV7-8, with TRBD1 matching over 7 bases. V dropped 5 bases and J dropped 10; count of bases not matched to a gene: 10. CDR1 is SGHVS, CDR2 FQNEAQ, per germline. This CDR3 is built from 13 residues.

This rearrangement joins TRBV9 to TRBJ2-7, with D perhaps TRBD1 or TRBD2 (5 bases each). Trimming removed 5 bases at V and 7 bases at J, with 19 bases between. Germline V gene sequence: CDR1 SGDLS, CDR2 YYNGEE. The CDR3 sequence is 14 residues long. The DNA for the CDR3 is TGTGCCAGCAGTGATGGGGGAGCTCTAGAGGAGCAGTACTTC. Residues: CASSDGGALEEQYF.